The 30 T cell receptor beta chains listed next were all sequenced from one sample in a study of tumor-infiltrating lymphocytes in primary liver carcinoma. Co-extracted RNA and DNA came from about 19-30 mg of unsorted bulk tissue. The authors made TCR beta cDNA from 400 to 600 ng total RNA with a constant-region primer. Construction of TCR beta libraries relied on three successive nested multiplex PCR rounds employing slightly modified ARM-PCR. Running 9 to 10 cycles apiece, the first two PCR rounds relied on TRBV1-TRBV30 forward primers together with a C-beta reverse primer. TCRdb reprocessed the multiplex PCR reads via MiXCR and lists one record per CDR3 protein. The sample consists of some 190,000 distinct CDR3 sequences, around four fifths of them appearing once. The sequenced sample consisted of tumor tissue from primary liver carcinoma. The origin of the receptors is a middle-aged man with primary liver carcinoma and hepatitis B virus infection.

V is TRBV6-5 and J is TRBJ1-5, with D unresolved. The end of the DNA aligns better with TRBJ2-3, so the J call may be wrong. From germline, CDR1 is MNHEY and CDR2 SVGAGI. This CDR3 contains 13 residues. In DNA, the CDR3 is TGTGCCAGCGGGAACGGTAGCAATCAGCCGCAGTATTTT. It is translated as CASGNGSNQPQYF.

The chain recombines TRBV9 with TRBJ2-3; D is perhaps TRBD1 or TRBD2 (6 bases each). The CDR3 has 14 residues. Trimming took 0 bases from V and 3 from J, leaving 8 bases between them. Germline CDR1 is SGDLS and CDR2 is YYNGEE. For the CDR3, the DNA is TGTGCCAGCAGCGTAGAGGGGGGAACAGATACGCAGTATTTT. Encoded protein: CASSVEGGTDTQYF.

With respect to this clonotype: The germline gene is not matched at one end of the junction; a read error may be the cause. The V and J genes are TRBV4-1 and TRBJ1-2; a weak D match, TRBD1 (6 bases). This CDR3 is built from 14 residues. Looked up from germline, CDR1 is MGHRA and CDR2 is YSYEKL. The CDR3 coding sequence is TGCGCCAGCAGCTCACCAGTCAGGGCGGGGGGCTACATCTTC. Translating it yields CASSSPVRAGGYIF.

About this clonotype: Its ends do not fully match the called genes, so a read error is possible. DNA for the CDR3: TGTAGCGTTGACTTCGCGGGAGAGGGGAAGGCCCAGTACTTC. Translating it yields CSVDFAGEGKAQYF. This rearrangement joins TRBV29-1 to TRBJ2-5, with 7 bases fitting TRBD2. The CDR3 spans 14 residues. Per the germline V gene, CDR1 is SQVTM and CDR2 is ANQGSEA.

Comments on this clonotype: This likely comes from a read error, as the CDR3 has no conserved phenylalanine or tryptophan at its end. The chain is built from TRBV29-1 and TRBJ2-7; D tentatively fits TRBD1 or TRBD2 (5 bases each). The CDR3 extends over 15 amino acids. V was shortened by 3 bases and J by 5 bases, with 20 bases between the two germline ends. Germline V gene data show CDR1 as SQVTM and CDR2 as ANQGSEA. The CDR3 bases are TGCAGCGTTGAGGAATGTAAGAGGGGAGTAGACGAGCAGTACTTA. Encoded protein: CSVEECKRGVDEQYL.

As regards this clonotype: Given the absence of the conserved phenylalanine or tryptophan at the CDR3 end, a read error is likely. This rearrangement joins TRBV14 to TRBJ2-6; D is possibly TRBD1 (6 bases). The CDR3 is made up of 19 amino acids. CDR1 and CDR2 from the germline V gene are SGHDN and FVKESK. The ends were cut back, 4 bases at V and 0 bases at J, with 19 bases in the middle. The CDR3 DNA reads TGTGCCAGCAGCCCTCGATGGACAGTGCTCCTCTCTGGGGCCAACGTCCTGACTTTA. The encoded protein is CASSPRWTVLLSGANVLTL.

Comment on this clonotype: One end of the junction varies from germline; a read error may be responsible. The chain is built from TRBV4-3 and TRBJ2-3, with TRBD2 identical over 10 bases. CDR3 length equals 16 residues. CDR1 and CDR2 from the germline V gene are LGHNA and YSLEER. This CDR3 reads CAISQGTSGTTDTQYF. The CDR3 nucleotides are TGCGCCATCAGCCAGGGAACTAGCGGGACCACAGATACGCAGTATTTC.

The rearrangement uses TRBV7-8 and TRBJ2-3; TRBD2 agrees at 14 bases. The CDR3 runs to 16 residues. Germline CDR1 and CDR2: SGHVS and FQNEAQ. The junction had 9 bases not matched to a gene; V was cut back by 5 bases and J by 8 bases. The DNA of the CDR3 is TGTGCCAGCAGCGCCCCCAGGACTAGCGGGAGGAGTACGCAGTATTTT. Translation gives CASSAPRTSGRSTQYF.

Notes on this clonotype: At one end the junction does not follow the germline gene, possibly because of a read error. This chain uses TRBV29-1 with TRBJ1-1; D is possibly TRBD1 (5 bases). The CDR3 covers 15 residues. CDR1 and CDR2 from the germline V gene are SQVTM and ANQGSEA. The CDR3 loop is CSVAGGWGMNTETFF. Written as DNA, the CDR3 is TGCAGCGTTGCCGGTGGCTGGGGCATGAACACTGAAACTTTCTTT.

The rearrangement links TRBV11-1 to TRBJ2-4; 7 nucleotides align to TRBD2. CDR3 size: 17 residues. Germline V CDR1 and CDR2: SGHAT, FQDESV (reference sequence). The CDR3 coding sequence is TGTACCGGCAGCTTTCCTGGGTCAAGCGGGACCAAAAACATTCAGTACTTC. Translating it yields CTGSFPGSSGTKNIQYF. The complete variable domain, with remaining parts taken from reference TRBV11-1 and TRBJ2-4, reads EAEVAQSPRYKITEKSQAVAFWCDPISGHATLYWYRQILGQGPELLVQFQDESVVDDSQLPKDRFSAERLKGVDSTLKIQPAELGDSAMYLCTGSFPGSSGTKNIQYFGAGTRLSVL.

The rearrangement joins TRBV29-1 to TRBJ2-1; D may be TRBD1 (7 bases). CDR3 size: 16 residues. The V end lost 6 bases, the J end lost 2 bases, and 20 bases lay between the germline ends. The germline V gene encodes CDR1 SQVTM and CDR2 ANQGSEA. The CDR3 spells CSVGGVRGGAYNEQFF. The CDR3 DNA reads TGCAGCGTAGGGGGCGTGAGAGGCGGGGCCTACAATGAGCAGTTCTTC.

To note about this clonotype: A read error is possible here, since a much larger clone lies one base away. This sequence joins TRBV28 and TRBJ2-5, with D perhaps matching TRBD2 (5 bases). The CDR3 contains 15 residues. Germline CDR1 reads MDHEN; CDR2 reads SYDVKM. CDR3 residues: CATSLLNGDVETQYF. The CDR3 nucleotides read TGTGCCACCAGTTTATTGAACGGGGATGTGGAGACCCAGTACTTC.

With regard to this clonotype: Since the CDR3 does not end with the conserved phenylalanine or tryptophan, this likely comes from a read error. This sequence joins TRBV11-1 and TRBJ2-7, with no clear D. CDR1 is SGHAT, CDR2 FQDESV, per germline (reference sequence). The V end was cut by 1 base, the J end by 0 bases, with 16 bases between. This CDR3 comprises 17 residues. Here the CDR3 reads CASSLGQAGESSYEQYL. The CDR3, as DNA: TGTGCCAGCAGCTTAGGGCAGGCAGGTGAAAGCTCCTACGAGCAGTACCTC.

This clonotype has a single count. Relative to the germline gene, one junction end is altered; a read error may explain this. The CDR3 region has the DNA TGCAGTGTTGAACCCCCCGGGACCTATGGCTACATCTTC. Its protein is CSVEPPGTYGYIF. The chain recombines TRBV29-1 with TRBJ1-2; tentatively, D is TRBD1 (5 bases). Germline V gives CDR1 SQVTM, CDR2 ANQGSEA. The CDR3 has 13 amino acids.

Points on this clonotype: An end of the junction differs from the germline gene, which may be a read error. This CDR3 is CASSLLAGAYEQFF. CDR3 coding DNA: TGCGCCAGCTCTCTTCTAGCGGGAGCTTATGAACAGTTCTTC. This chain joins TRBV5-1 and TRBJ2-1, with TRBD2 matching over 10 bases. The germline gives CDR1 SGHRS, CDR2 YFSETQ. CDR3 size: 14 residues.

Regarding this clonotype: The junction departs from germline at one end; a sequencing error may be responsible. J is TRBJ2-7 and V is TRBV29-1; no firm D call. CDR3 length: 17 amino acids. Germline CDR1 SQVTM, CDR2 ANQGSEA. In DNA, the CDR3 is TGCAGCATCCTAGGGCGCTTCGACGGACCCCCCTCTTACGAGCGGTACTTC. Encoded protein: CSILGRFDGPPSYERYF.

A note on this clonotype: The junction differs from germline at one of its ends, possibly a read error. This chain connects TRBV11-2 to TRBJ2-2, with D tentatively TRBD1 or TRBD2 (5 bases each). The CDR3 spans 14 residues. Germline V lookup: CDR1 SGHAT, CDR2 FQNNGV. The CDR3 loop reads CASSSNSDIGELFF. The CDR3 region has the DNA TGTGCCAGCAGCTCAAACTCGGACATCGGGGAGTTGTTTTTT. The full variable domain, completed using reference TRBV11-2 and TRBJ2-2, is EAGVAQSPRYKIIEKRQSVAFWCNPISGHATLYWYQQILGQGPKLLIQFQNNGVVDDSQLPKDRFSAERLKGVDSTLKIQPAKLEDSAVYLCASSSNSDIGELFFGEGSRLTVL.

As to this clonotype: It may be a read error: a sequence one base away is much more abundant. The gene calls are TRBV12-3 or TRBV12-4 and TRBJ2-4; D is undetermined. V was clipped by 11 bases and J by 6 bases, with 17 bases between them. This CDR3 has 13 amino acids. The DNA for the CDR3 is TGTGCCGCGGCTCGAGACGGAATAAACATTCAGTACTTC. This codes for CAAARDGINIQYF.

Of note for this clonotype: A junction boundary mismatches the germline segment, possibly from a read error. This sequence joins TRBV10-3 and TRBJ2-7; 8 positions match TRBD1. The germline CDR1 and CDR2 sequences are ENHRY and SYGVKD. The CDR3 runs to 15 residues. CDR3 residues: CAIRGPGQGSYEEYF. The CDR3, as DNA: TGTGCCATCAGGGGTCCAGGACAGGGATCCTACGAGGAGTACTTC.

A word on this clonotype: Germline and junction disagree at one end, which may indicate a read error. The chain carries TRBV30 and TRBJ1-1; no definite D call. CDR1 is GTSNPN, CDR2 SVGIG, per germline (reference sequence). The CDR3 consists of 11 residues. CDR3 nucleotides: TGTGCCTGGGATAACCAGGCTGATGCTTTCTTT. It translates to CAWDNQADAFF.

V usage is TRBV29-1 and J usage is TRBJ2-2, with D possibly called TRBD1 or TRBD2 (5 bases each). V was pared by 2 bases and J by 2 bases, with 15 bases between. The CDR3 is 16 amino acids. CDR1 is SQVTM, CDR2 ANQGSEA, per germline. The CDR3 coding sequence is TGCAGCGTTGAAAAGCCCGTGGGGACCAACACCGGGGAGCTGTTTTTT. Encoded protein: CSVEKPVGTNTGELFF.

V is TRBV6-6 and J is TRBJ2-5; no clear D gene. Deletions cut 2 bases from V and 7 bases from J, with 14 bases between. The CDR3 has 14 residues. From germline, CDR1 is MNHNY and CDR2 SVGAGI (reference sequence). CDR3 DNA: TGTGCCAGCAGTTACGGCCCTCTCGTCGGGACCCAGTACTTC. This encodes CASSYGPLVGTQYF.

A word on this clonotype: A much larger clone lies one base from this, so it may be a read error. The CDR3 region is CATRRSDRSYGYTF. CDR3 sequence (DNA): TGTGCCACCAGAAGATCCGACAGAAGCTATGGCTACACCTTC. The chain links TRBV2 to TRBJ1-2; possibly TRBD1 for D (5 bases). Germline V CDR1 and CDR2: SNHLY, FYNNEI. The CDR3 length is 14 residues. V lost 10 bases to trimming and J lost 4 bases, with 19 bases between them.

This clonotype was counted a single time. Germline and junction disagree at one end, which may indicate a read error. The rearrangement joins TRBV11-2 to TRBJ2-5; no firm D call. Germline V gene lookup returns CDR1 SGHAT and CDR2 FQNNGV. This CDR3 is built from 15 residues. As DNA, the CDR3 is TGTGCCAGCATCCCCGTCGGGCTAGTCCCAGAGGCCCACTACTTC. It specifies CASIPVGLVPEAHYF. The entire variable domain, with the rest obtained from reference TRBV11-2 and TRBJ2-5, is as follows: EAGVAQSPRYKIIEKRQSVAFWCNPISGHATLYWYQQILGQGPKLLIQFQNNGVVDDSQLPKDRFSAERLKGVDSTLKIQPAKLEDSAVYLCASIPVGLVPEAHYFGPGTRLLVL.

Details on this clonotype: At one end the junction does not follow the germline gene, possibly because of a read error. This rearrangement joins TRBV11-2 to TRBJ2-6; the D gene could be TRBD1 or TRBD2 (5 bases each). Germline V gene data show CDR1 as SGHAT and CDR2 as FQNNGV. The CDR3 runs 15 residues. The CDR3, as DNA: TGTGCCACCCAGCGGCCATGCTCTGGGGCCAAGGTCCTGACTTTC. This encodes CATQRPCSGAKVLTF.

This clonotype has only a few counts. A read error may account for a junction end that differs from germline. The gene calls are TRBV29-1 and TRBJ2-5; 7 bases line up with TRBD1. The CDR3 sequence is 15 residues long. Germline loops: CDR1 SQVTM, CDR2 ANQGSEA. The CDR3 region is CSVEANRGRAETQYF. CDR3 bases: TGCAGCGTTGAAGCGAATAGGGGGCGAGCAGAGACCCAGTATTTC.

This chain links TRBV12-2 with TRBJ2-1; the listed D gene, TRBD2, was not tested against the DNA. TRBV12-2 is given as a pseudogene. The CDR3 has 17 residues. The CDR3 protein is CASRPHRGSSRDNEQYF. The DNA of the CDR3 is TGTGCAAGTCGCCCCCACCGGGGATCCTCCCGCGACAATGAGCAGTATTTC.

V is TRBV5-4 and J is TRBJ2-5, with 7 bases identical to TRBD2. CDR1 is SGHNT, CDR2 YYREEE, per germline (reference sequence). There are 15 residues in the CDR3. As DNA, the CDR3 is TGTACAAGCAGCTTGAACGGGGAGGGCCAAGAGACCCAGTACTTC. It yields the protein CTSSLNGEGQETQYF.

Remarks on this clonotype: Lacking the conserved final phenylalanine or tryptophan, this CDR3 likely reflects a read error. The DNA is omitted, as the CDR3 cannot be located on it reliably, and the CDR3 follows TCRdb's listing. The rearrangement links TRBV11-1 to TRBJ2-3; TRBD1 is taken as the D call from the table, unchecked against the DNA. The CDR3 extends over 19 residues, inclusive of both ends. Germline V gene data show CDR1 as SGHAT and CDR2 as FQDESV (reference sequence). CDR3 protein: CASSSGGSSVGARTDTQNY.

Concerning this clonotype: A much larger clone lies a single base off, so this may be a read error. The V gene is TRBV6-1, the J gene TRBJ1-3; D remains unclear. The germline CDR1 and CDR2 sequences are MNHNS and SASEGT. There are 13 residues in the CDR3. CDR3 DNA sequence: TGTGCCAGCAGACAGTCCGGAGGAAACACCTTATATTTT. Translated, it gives CASRQSGGNTLYF.